This passage covers 17 T cell receptor beta chains from one sample sequenced in a study of human thymus T cells. Corrective heart surgery yielded resections, and these provided the thymus tissue. The assay was immunoSEQ multiplex PCR, and TCRdb's table has in-frame clones only and misses some. The sample consists of some 80,000 clones, roughly 96% of them appearing once. The sample taken for sequencing was thymus tissue. These receptor sequences come from a boy in the first two years of life with a congenital heart defect but otherwise immunologically healthy.

This chain uses TRBV4-3 with TRBJ1-2; 10 bases map to TRBD1. With 4 bases clipped from V and 6 bases from J, the junction kept 8 bases outside the gene matches. The CDR3 runs to 15 residues. Germline V CDR1 and CDR2: LGHNA, YSLEER. The CDR3 DNA is TGCGCCAGCAGCCGACCCGGGACAGGGGCACATGGCTACACCTTC. It codes for CASSRPGTGAHGYTF.

The genes are TRBV5-8 and TRBJ1-5, with D perhaps matching TRBD1 (6 bases). CDR1 is SGHTS and CDR2 is YDEGEE in the germline V gene. Trimming cost V 1 base and J 6 bases, with 17 bases left between them. This CDR3 spans 16 amino acids. The CDR3 DNA is TGTGCCAGCAGCTTGATCCGGGACAATGTCGGTCAGCCCCAGCATTTT. Translation gives CASSLIRDNVGQPQHF.

This sequence joins TRBV27 and TRBJ2-7; maybe TRBD1 (6 bases). The CDR3 runs 15 residues. V lost 5 bases to trimming and J lost 2 bases, with 16 bases between them. Germline V lookup: CDR1 MNHEY, CDR2 SMNVEV (reference sequence). CDR3 nucleotides: TGTGCCAGCAGTCACATCAGGGGCCGAACCTACGAGCAGTACTTC. This sequence encodes CASSHIRGRTYEQYF.

The chain is built from TRBV6-5 and TRBJ2-3; 7 bases agree with TRBD1. Germline assignment: CDR1 MNHEY and CDR2 SVGAGI. Trimming took 6 bases from V and 9 from J; bases not matched to a gene: 9. The length of the CDR3 is 13 residues. The CDR3 spells CASRTLPGQTQYF. The CDR3 DNA reads as TGTGCCAGCAGAACTCTTCCGGGACAGACGCAGTATTTT.

The chain couples TRBV27 to TRBJ1-5; TRBD1 matches at 7 bases. CDR1 is MNHEY and CDR2 is SMNVEV in the germline V gene (reference sequence). The CDR3 sequence is 13 residues long. V gave up 2 bases and J gave up 6 bases; unmatched junction bases: 1. The CDR3 nucleotides are TGTGCCAGCAGTTTAGCAGGGGGTCAGCCCCAGCATTTT. It is translated as CASSLAGGQPQHF.

The CDR3 here is CASSLDRHNSPLHF. CDR3 bases: TGTGCCAGCAGCTTAGACAGGCACAATTCACCCCTCCACTTT. The V and J genes are TRBV6-5 and TRBJ1-6, with D maybe TRBD1 (6 bases). The CDR3 is 14 amino acids. The V gene lost 6 bases and the J gene lost 7 bases, with 13 bases spanning the gap. Germline V gives CDR1 MNHEY, CDR2 SVGAGI.

The rearrangement joins TRBV6-1 to TRBJ2-7; D is unresolved. The CDR3 totals 13 residues. V lost 3 bases, J lost 2 bases, and 8 bases lay in between. In germline, CDR1 is MNHNS, CDR2 SASEGT. In nucleotides, the CDR3 is TGTGCCAGCAGTGATTTTAGGACCTACGAGCAGTACTTC. Amino acid sequence: CASSDFRTYEQYF.

V is TRBV4-2 and J is TRBJ1-1; no firm D call. The germline V and J ends were trimmed by 4 bases and 0 bases, with 18 bases remaining between them. The CDR3 length is 17 residues. From germline, CDR1 is LGHNA and CDR2 YNFKEQ. The CDR3 spells CASSPPSQWDMNTEAFF. The DNA of the CDR3 is TGTGCCAGCAGCCCTCCATCCCAGTGGGATATGAACACTGAAGCTTTCTTT.

This chain joins TRBV7-9 and TRBJ2-6; D is unclear. CDR1 SEHNR and CDR2 FQNEAQ come from the germline V gene (reference sequence). The CDR3 length is 18 residues. V lost 5 bases to trimming and J lost 3 bases, with 20 bases between them. The CDR3 region has the DNA TGTGCCAGCAGCCTCAACCCCGCCTTCCGGTGTGGGGCCAACGTCCTGACTTTC. This translates into CASSLNPAFRCGANVLTF.

The chain uses TRBV2 and TRBJ1-1; 8 bases agree with TRBD1. The germline gives CDR1 SNHLY, CDR2 FYNNEI. Unmatched junction bases numbered 16, after V lost 11 bases and J lost 5 bases. The CDR3 has 15 residues. This CDR3 is CAGENRTGPGTEAFF. The CDR3 nucleotides are TGTGCCGGAGAAAACCGGACAGGGCCAGGTACTGAAGCTTTCTTT.

This chain uses TRBV4-3 with TRBJ2-7, with TRBD1 matching 9 bases. The CDR3 length is 16 residues. Germline V lookup: CDR1 LGHNA, CDR2 YSLEER. Trimming took 5 bases from V and 4 from J; bases not matched to a gene: 12. CDR3 nucleotide sequence: TGCGCCAGCAGCATCGGCGAGGGACAGGGCCGATACGAGCAGTACTTC. This encodes CASSIGEGQGRYEQYF.

This chain connects TRBV27 to TRBJ2-4; the match to TRBD1 covers 12 bases. V lost 4 bases to trimming and J lost 1 base; unmatched junction nucleotides: 11. The V gene's germline CDR1 is MNHEY and CDR2 SMNVEV (reference sequence). The CDR3 covers 19 residues. Here the CDR3 reads CASSSPPGQGASAKNIQYF. CDR3 DNA sequence: TGTGCCAGCAGTTCGCCTCCGGGACAGGGGGCCTCTGCCAAAAACATTCAGTACTTC.

This chain joins TRBV29-1 and TRBJ2-5, with 10 bases aligning to TRBD1. Trimming took 4 bases from V and 5 from J; bases not matched to a gene: 31. This CDR3 region has 22 residues. Germline V gives CDR1 SQVTM, CDR2 ANQGSEA. The CDR3: CSVGEESLRQGATSYSCETQYF. DNA of the CDR3: TGCAGCGTTGGGGAAGAAAGTTTGCGACAGGGGGCTACCTCGTACTCATGCGAGACCCAGTACTTC.

The chain combines TRBV27 with TRBJ2-1, with a tentative D call TRBD2 (5 bases). The CDR3 length is 19 residues. Germline loops: CDR1 MNHEY, CDR2 SMNVEV (reference sequence). V was pared by 0 bases and J by 5 bases, with 23 bases between. The CDR3 is CASSLSAGVAPENNNEQFF. The DNA for the CDR3 is TGTGCCAGCAGTTTATCGGCCGGGGTGGCACCTGAGAATAACAATGAGCAGTTCTTC.

The chain links TRBV18 to TRBJ2-5, with 9 bases fitting TRBD1. Germline trimming cut 3 bases from V and 4 bases from J; bases unmatched to any gene: 0. CDR3 length equals 13 residues. CDR1 KGHSH and CDR2 LQKENI come from the germline V gene. CDR3 bases: TGTGCCAGCTCACCGGGACAGGGAGAGACCCAGTACTTC. Translation: CASSPGQGETQYF.

The chain recombines TRBV4-1 with TRBJ2-7; 7 bases align to TRBD1. There are 16 residues in the CDR3. From germline, CDR1 is MGHRA and CDR2 YSYEKL. Losses at the gene ends were 4 bases for V and 1 base for J; bases not matched to a gene: 10. Here the CDR3 reads CASSLLYGTESYEQYF. CDR3 nucleotides: TGCGCCAGCAGCCTTCTGTATGGGACAGAATCCTACGAGCAGTACTTC.

The chain joins TRBV28 to TRBJ2-1, with 9 bases aligning to TRBD2. The CDR3 covers 15 residues. CDR1 MDHEN and CDR2 SYDVKM come from the germline V gene. V lost 4 bases and J lost 1; bases outside the gene matches: 2. For the CDR3, the DNA is TGTGCCAGCAGTTCAGCGGGAGGTTCCTACAATGAGCAGTTCTTC. Translating gives CASSSAGGSYNEQFF.